This T cell receptor (beta chain) derives from a study of blood T cell repertoires in COVID-19. Some clones are missing from TCRdb's copy, which holds only in-frame ones; the method was immunoSEQ multiplex PCR. The sample consists of approximately 250,000 clones, approximately 87% of them appearing once. The receptor's source is a man aged 60 to 69 who had recovered from COVID-19. The sequencing sample was made of peripheral blood.

The CDR3 DNA follows: TGTGCCAGCAGCTTATTGAGGACAGGGACCAACACTGAAGCTTTCTTT. It specifies CASSLLRTGTNTEAFF. This chain joins TRBV7-3 and TRBJ1-1; 8 nucleotides align to TRBD1. The V gene's germline CDR1 is SGHTA and CDR2 FQGTGA. The CDR3 sequence is 16 residues long. The junction had 7 bases not matched to a gene; V was cut back by 2 bases and J by 2 bases.